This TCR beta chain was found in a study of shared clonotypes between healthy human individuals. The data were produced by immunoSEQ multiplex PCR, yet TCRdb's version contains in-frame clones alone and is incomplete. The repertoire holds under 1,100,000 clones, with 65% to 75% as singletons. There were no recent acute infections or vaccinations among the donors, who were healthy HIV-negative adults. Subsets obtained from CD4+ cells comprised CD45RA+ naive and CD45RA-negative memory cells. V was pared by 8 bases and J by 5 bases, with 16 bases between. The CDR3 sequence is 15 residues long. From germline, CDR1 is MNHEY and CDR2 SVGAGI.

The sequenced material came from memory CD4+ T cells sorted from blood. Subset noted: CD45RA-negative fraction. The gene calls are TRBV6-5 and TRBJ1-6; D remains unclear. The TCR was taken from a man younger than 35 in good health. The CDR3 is CASLISYGNNSPLHF. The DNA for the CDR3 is TGTGCCAGCCTTATATCGTATGGAAATAATTCACCCCTCCACTTT.